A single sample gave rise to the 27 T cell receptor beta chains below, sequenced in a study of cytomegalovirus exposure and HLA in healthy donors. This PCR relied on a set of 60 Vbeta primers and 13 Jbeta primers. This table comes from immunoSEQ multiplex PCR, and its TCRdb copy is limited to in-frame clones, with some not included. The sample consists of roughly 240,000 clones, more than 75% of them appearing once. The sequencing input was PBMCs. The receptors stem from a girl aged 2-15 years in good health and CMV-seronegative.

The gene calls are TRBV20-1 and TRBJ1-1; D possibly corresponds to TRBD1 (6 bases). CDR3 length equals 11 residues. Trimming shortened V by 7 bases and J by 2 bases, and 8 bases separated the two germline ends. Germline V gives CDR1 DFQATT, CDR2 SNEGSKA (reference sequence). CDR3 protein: CSVDRNTEAFF. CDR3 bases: TGCAGTGTGGACAGAAACACTGAAGCTTTCTTT.

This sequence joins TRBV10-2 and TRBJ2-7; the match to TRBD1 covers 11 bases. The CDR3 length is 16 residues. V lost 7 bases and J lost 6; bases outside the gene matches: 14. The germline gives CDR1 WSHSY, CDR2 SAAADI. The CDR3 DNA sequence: TGCGCCAGCACCCTATTTATTGCCGGGACAGGGGGCGAGCAGTACTTC. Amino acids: CASTLFIAGTGGEQYF.

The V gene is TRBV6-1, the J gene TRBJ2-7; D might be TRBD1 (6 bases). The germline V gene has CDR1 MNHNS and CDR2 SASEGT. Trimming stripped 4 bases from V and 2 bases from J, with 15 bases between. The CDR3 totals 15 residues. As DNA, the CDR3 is TGTGCCAGCAGTGGGAGACAGGTTCTCACCTACGAGCAGTACTTC. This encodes CASSGRQVLTYEQYF.

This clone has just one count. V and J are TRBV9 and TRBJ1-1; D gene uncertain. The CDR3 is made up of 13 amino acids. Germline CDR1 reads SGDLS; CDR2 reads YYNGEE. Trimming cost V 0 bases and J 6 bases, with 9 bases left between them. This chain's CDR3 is CASSVGGGSEAFF. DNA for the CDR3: TGTGCCAGCAGCGTAGGGGGAGGCTCTGAAGCTTTCTTT.

CDR3 nucleotides: TGCGCCACCACCAGTAGCAGCGCGAACACCGGGGAGCTGTTTTTT. Amino acids: CATTSSSANTGELFF. The chain employs TRBV5-1 and TRBJ2-2; D gene unclear. Per the germline V gene, CDR1 is SGHRS and CDR2 is YFSETQ. Trimming removed 9 bases at V and 0 bases at J, with 15 bases between. The CDR3 loop spans 15 amino acids.

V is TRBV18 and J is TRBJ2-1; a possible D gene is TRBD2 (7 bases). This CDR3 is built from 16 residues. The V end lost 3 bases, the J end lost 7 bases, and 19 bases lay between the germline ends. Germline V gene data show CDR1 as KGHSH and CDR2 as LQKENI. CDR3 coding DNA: TGTGCCAGCTCACCGACTTCCACGGGGGGCCGGAATGAGCAGTTCTTC. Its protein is CASSPTSTGGRNEQFF. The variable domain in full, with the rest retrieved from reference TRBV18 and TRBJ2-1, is NAGVMQNPRHLVRRRGQEARLRCSPMKGHSHVYWYRQLPEEGLKFMVYLQKENIIDESGMPKERFSAEFPKEGPSILRIQQVVRGDSAAYFCASSPTSTGGRNEQFFGPGTRLTVL.

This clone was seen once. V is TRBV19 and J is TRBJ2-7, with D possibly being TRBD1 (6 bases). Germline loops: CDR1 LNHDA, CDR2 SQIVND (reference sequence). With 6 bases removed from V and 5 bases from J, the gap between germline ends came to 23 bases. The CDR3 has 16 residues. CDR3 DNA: TGTGCCAGTAGCCAGACCAGGGGAGTGGACGGGGACGAGCAGTACTTC. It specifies CASSQTRGVDGDEQYF.

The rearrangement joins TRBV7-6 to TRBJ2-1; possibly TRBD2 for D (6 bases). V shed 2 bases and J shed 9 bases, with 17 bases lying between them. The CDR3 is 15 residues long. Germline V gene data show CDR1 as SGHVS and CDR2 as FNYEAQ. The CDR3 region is CASSLPAGRQVEQFF. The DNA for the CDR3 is TGTGCCAGCAGCTTACCCGCGGGGAGACAAGTTGAGCAGTTCTTC.

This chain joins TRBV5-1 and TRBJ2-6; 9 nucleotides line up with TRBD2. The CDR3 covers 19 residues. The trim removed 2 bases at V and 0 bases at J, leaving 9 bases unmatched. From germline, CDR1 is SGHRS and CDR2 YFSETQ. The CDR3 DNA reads TGCGCCAGCAGCTTATCGGGCGGGAGGGCCCTCTCTGGGGCCAACGTCCTGACTTTC. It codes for CASSLSGGRALSGANVLTF.

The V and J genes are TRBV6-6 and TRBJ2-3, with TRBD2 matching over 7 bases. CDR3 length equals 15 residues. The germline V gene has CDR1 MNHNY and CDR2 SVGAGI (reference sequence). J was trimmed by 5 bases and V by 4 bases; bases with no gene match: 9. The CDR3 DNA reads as TGTGCCAGCAGTTTAAGGCGGGAGTGGATAGATACGCAGTATTTT. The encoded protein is CASSLRREWIDTQYF.

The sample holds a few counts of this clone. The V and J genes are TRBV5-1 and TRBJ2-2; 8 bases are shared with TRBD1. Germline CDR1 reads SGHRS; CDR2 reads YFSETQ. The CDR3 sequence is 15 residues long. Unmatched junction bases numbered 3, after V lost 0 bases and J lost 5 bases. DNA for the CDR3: TGCGCCAGCAGCTTGGGACAGGGGTGGACCGGGGAGCTGTTTTTT. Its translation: CASSLGQGWTGELFF.

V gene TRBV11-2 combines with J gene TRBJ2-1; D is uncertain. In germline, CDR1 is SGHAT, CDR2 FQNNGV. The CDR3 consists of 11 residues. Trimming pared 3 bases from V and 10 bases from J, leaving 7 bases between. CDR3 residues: CASSFLGEQFF. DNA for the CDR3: TGTGCCAGCAGCTTCTTGGGCGAGCAGTTCTTC.

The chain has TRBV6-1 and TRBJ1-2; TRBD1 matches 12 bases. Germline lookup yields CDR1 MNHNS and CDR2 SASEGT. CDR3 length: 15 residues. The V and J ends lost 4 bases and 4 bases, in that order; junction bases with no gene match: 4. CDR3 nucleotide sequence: TGTGCCAGCAGTGGGCCGGGACAGGGGGCCTATGGCTACACCTTC. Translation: CASSGPGQGAYGYTF.

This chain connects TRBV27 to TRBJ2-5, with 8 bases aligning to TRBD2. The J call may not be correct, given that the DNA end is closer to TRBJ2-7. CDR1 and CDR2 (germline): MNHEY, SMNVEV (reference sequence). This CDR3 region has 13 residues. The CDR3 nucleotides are TGTGCCAGCACGTCGACTAGCGACTACGAGCAGTACTTC. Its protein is CASTSTSDYEQYF.

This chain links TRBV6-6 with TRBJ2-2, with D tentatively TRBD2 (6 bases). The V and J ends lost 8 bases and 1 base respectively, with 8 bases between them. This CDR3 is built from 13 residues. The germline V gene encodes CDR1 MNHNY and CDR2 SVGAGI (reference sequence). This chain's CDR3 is CASLALNTGELFF. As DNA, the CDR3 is TGTGCCAGCCTAGCGCTGAACACCGGGGAGCTGTTTTTT.

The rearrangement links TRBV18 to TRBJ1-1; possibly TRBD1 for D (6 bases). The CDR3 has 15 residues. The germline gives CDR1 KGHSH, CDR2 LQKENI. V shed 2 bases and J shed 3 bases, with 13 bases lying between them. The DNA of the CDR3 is TGTGCCAGCTCACCAGGACGGGGGGCGTACACTGAAGCTTTCTTT. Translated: CASSPGRGAYTEAFF.

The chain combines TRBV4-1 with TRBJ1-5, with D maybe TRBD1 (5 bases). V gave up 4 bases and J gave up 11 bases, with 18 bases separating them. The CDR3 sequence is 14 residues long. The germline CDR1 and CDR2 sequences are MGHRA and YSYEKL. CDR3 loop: CASSRQPALTAQHF. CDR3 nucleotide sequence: TGCGCCAGCAGCCGACAGCCAGCGCTTACGGCCCAGCATTTT.

The CDR3: CASSIPPGTDNNQPQHF. CDR3 sequence (DNA): TGTGCCAGCAGCATTCCCCCCGGGACAGATAATAATCAGCCCCAGCATTTT. The chain links TRBV21-1 to TRBJ1-5; TRBD1, the table's D call, was not compared with the DNA. TRBV21-1 is an annotated pseudogene. The CDR3 sequence is 17 residues long.

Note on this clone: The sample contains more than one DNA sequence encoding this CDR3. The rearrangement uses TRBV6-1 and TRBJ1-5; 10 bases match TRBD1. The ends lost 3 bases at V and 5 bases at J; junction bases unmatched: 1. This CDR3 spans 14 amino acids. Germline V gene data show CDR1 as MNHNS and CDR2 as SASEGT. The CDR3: CASSEGTGDQPQHF. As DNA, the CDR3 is TGTGCCAGCAGTGAGGGGACAGGGGATCAGCCCCAGCATTTT.

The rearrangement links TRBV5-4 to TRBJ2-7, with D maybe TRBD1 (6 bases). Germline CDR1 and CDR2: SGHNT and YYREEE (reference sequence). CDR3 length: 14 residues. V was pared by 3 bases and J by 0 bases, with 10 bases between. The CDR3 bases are TGTGCCAGCAGCTCCGGGACAAGCTCCTACGAGCAGTACTTC. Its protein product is CASSSGTSSYEQYF.

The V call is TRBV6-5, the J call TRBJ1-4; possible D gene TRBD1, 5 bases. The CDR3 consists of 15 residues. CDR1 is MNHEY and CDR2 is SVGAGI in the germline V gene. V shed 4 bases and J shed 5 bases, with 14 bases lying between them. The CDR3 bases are TGTGCCAGCAGTTTGACAGATCCTCCCAATGAAAAACTGTTTTTT. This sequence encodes CASSLTDPPNEKLFF.

CDR3 residues: CASSVALRLDNEQFF. The CDR3, as DNA: TGTGCCAGCAGCGTAGCCCTACGACTTGATAATGAGCAGTTCTTC. The rearrangement uses TRBV9 and TRBJ2-1; unclear D gene. Trimming took 0 bases from V and 7 from J, leaving 14 bases between them. CDR1 and CDR2 from the germline V gene are SGDLS and YYNGEE. There are 15 residues in the CDR3.

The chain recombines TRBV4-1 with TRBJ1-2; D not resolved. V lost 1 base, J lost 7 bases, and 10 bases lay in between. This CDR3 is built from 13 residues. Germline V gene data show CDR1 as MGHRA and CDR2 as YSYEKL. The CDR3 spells CASSQGLGSGYTF. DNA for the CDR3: TGCGCCAGCAGCCAAGGTCTGGGGAGTGGCTACACCTTC.

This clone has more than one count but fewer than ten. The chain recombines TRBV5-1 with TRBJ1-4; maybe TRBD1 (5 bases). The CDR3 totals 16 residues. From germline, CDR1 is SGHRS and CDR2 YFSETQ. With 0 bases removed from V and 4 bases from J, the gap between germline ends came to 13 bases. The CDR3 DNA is TGCGCCAGCAGCTTGGTTCAGGGCAGGGATAATGAAAAACTGTTTTTT. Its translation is CASSLVQGRDNEKLFF.

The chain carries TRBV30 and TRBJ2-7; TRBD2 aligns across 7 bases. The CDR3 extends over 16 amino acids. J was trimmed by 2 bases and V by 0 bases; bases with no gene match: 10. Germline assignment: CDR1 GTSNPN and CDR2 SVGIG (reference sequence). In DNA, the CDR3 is TGTGCCTGGAGTGTACGTTCACTAGCGCCCGCCTACGAGCAGTACTTC. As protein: CAWSVRSLAPAYEQYF.

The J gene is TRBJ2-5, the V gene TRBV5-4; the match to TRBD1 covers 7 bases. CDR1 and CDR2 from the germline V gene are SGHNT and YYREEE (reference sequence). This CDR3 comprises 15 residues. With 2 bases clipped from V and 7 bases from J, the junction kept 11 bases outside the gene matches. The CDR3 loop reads CASSFETGSLGTQYF. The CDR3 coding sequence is TGTGCCAGCAGCTTCGAGACAGGGTCCTTGGGGACCCAGTACTTC.

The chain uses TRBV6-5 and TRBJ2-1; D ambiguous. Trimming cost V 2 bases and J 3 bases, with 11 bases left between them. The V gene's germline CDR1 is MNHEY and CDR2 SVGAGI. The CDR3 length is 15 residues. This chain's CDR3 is CASSYDNSFYNEQFF. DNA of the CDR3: TGTGCCAGCAGTTACGACAACTCCTTCTACAATGAGCAGTTCTTC.